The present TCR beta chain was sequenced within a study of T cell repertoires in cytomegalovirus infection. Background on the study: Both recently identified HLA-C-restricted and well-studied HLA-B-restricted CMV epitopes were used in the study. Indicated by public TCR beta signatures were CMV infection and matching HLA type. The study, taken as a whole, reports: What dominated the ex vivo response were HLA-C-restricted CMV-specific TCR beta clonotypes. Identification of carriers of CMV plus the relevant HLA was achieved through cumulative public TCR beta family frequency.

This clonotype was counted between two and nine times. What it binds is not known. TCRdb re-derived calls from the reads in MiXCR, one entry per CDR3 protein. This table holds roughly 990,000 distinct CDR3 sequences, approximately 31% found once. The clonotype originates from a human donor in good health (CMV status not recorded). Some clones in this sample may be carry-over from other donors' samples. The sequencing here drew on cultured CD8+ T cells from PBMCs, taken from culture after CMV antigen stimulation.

The CDR3: CASSFTRSGEQYF. The DNA of the CDR3 is TGTGCCAGCAGCTTTACCAGGAGTGGGGAGCAGTACTTC. This chain uses TRBV12-3 or TRBV12-4 with TRBJ2-7; D remains ambiguous. V was clipped by 6 bases and J by 7 bases, with 16 bases between them. The CDR3 sequence is 13 residues long.